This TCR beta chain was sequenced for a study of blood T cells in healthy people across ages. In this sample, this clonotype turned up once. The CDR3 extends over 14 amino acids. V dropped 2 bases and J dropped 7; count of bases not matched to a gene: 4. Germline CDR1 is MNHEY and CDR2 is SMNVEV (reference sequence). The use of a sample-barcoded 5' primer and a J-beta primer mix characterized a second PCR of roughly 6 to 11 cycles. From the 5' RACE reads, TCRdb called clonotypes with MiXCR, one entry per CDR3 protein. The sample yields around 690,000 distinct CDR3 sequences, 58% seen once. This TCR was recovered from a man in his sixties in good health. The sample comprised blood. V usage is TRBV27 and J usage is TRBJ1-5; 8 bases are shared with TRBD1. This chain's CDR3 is CASSLQGADQPQHF. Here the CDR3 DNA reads TGTGCCAGCAGTTTACAGGGGGCGGACCAGCCCCAGCATTTT.